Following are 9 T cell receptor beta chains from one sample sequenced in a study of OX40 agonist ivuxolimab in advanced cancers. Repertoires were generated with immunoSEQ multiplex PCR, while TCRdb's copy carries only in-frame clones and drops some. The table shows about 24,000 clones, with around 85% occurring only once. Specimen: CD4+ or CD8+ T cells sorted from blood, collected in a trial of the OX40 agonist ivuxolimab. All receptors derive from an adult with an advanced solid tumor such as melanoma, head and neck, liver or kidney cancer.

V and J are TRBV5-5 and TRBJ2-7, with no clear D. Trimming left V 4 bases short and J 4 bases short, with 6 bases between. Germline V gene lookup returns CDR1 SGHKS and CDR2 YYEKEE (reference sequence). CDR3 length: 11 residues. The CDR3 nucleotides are TGTGCCAGCAGCCTGCAGTACGAGCAGTACTTC. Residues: CASSLQYEQYF.

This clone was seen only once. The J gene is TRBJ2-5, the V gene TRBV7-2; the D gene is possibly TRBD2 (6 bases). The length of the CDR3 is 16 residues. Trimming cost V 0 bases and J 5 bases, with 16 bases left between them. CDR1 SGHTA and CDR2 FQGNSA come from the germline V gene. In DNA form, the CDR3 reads TGTGCCAGCAGCTTAGCAGAGCTAGCGACTGGGGAGACCCAGTACTTC. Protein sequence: CASSLAELATGETQYF.

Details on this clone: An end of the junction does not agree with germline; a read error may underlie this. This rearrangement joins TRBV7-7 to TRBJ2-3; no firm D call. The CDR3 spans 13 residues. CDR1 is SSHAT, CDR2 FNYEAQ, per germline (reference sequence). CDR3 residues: CASSLARTDTQYF. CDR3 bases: TGTGCTAGCAGCTTAGCCCGCACAGATACGCAGTATTTT.

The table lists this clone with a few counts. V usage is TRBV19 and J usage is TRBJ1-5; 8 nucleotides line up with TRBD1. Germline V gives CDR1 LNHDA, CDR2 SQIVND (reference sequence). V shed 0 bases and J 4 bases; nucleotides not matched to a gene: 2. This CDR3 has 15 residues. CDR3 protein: CASSIDTGGNQPQHF. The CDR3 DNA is TGTGCCAGTAGTATAGACACAGGGGGAAATCAGCCCCAGCATTTT.

The CDR3: CASSGGAQNYGYTF. As DNA, the CDR3 is TGTGCCAGCAGTGGGGGGGCGCAGAACTATGGCTACACCTTC. The chain employs TRBV6-6 and TRBJ1-2; possible D gene TRBD1, 6 bases. Germline V gives CDR1 MNHNY, CDR2 SVGAGI (reference sequence). The CDR3 length is 14 residues. V lost 5 bases, J lost 2 bases, and 12 bases lay in between.

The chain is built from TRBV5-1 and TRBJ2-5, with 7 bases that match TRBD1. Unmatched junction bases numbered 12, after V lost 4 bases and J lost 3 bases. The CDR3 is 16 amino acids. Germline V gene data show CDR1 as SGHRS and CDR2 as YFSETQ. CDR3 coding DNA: TGCGCCAGCAGCCCGGCCCCCGGGACAGAGAAAGAGACCCAGTACTTC. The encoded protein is CASSPAPGTEKETQYF.

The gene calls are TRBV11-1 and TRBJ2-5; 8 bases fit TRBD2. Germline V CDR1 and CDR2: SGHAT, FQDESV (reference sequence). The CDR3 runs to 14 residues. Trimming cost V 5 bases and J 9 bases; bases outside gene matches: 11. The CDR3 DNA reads TGTGCCAGCAGCCTAGACGGGACTAGTAGGGCCCAGTACTTC. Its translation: CASSLDGTSRAQYF. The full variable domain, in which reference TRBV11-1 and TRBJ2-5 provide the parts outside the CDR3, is EAEVAQSPRYKITEKSQAVAFWCDPISGHATLYWYRQILGQGPELLVQFQDESVVDDSQLPKDRFSAERLKGVDSTLKIQPAELGDSAMYLCASSLDGTSRAQYFGPGTRLLVL.

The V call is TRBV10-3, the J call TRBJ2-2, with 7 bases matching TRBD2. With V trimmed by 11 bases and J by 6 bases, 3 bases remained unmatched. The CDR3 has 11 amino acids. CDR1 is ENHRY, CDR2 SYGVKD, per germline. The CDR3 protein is CAAAGAGELFF. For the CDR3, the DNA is TGTGCCGCGGCGGGGGCCGGGGAGCTGTTTTTT.

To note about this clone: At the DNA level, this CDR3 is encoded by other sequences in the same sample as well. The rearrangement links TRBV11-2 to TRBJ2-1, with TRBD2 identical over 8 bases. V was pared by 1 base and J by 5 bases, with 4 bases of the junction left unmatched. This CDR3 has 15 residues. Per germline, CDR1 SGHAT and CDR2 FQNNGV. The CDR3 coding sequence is TGTGCCAGCAGCTTAGGGGCGGGGGGCAACAATGAGCAGTTCTTC. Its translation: CASSLGAGGNNEQFF.